Following are 32 T cell receptor delta chains from one sample sequenced in a study of γδ T cells in repeated Plasmodium falciparum infection (dated by TCRdb to the early 2020s). Vgamma9/Vdelta2+ and Vdelta2-negative gammadelta T cell populations were flow-sorted from peripheral blood mononuclear cells for bulk TCR repertoire analysis. The library came from multiplex PCR. These reads were obtained on an Illumina MiSeq. The public reads were reprocessed by TCRdb using CATT, and rows of matching DNA were later combined. The table for this sample lists about 48,000 delta-chain clones; 1.6% of them were counted only once. Over 7.5% of the sample goes to the ten largest clones. Sequences were obtained from gamma-delta T cells from blood. These receptors all stem from a pool of human donors (malaria-infected and uninfected, not separated).

The chain links TRDV1 to TRDJ1; D may be TRDD3 (9 bases). The J gene comes from matching the DNA to germline here; TCRdb lacks it. Germline V lookup: CDR1 TSWWSYY, CDR2 QGS. V lost 0 bases, J lost 1 base, and 27 bases lay in between. This CDR3 spans 21 amino acids. The CDR3 is CALGELRASYRGYAGTDKLIF. CDR3 DNA: TGTGCTCTTGGGGAACTACGGGCTTCCTACAGGGGATACGCGGGCACCGATAAACTCATCTTT.

This clone has only a few counts. Only one base separates this from a far larger clonotype, so it likely reflects a read error. Other nucleotide sequences from this sample produce the same CDR3. The chain uses TRAV38-2/DV8 and TRDJ1, with TRDD3 matching over 13 bases. TCRdb leaves out the J gene; it was filled in here by matching the DNA to germline. There are 21 residues in the CDR3. Trimming took 8 bases from V and 4 from J; bases not matched to a gene: 26. CDR1 is TSESDYY, CDR2 QEAYKQQN, per germline. The chain's CDR3 is CAYTVKISRGDWGIRCDKLIF. The CDR3 DNA is TGTGCTTACACTGTGAAGATTAGTCGCGGGGACTGGGGGATACGATGCGATAAACTCATCTTT.

This clone was seen only a few times. The protein in TCRdb stems from a much larger clone and differs at residue 8 from this DNA's translation, likely a read error; here the protein is translated from the DNA. The chain is built from TRDV1 and TRDJ1; 13 bases map to TRDD3. The J gene is absent in TCRdb and was assigned here via DNA matching to germline. The CDR3 covers 26 residues. Germline CDR1 TSWWSYY, CDR2 QGS. V trimming: 2 bases; J trimming: 3 bases; junction bases outside the gene matches: 33. The CDR3 bases are TGTGCTCTTGGGGAAGGGACAGCCCTCCTTTCCTCTCGTACTGGGGGATACGGCTGGGGACCCGATAAACTCATCTTT. Translated: CALGEGTALLSSRTGGYGWGPDKLIF.

This clone was detected a few times. A read error likely explains this, since a far larger clone differs by one base. Additional DNA sequences in this sample encode the identical CDR3. V gene TRDV3 combines with J gene TRDJ1; 7 bases match TRDD3. The CDR3 contains 17 residues. Germline V CDR1 and CDR2: TVYSNPD, GDNSRS (reference sequence). The CDR3 bases are TGTGCCTCCTATCGGCGTACTGTGGGGATAAACACCGATAAACTCATCTTC. Encoded protein: CASYRRTVGINTDKLIF. The whole variable domain, remainder taken from reference TRDV3 and TRDJ1, is CDKVTQSSPDQTVASGSEVVLLCTYDTVYSNPDLFWYRIRPDYSFQFVFYGDNSRSEGADFTQGRFSVKHILTQKAFHLVISPVRTEDSATYYCASYRRTVGINTDKLIFGKGTRVTVEP.

Concerning this clone: The protein held in TCRdb is that of a much larger clone and does not match this DNA's translation at residue 16, likely because of a read error; the protein shown is translated from the DNA. The chain carries TRDV1 and TRDJ1, with no clear D. The J gene was missing in TCRdb and was found by matching the end of the DNA to germline. Germline V gene lookup returns CDR1 TSWWSYY and CDR2 QGS. Trimming took off 0 bases at V and 6 bases at J, with 29 bases between the two ends. There are 20 residues in the CDR3. The CDR3 nucleotides are TGTGCTCTTGGGGAACTCTCTACACTGTACCCTTGTAGTACTAGTAATAAACTCATCTTT. Amino acids: CALGELSTLYPCSTSNKLIF.

The sample holds many counts of this clone. This sequence joins TRDV3 and TRDJ1; 8 bases match TRDD3. Germline trimming cut 3 bases from V and 0 bases from J; bases unmatched to any gene: 24. The CDR3 is 20 residues long. Germline CDR1 and CDR2: TVYSNPD and GDNSRS (reference sequence). CDR3 coding DNA: TGTGCCTTCTCCCGGGACCTACGTTTGGGGGATGACTGGTACACCGATAAACTCATCTTT. It specifies CAFSRDLRLGDDWYTDKLIF.

This clone was observed a handful of times. With only one base between it and a far larger clone, this is likely a read error. The same CDR3 arises from other DNA sequences in this sample as well. CDR3 nucleotide sequence: TGTGCTCTTGGGGAAAGTCGGGTACGTCTGGGGATTCCCGATAAACTCATCTTT. Amino acid sequence: CALGESRVRLGIPDKLIF. The J gene is TRDJ1, the V gene TRDV1, with D tentatively TRDD3 (6 bases). Trimming took off 2 bases at V and 3 bases at J, with 22 bases between the two ends. The CDR3 is 18 amino acids. The V gene's germline CDR1 is TSWWSYY and CDR2 QGS.

This clone was counted many times. A single base is all that separates this from a far larger clone, so a read error is likely. Distinct nucleotide sequences in the sample also encode this CDR3. V usage is TRDV1 and J usage is TRDJ1, with a weak D call TRDD2 (5 bases). Germline V gene sequence: CDR1 TSWWSYY, CDR2 QGS. CDR3 size: 18 residues. CDR3 sequence: CALGELRSPTPGTDKLIF. The CDR3 DNA is TGTGCTCTTGGGGAGCTTAGGTCCCCTACTCCGGGTACCGATAAACTCATTTTT.

The sample holds many counts of this clone. At residue 18, the DNA translation does not agree with TCRdb's protein; the protein displayed here is the one encoded by the DNA. The V call is TRDV1, the J call TRDJ1, with 10 bases fitting TRDD3. TCRdb gives no J gene; it was assigned here by matching the DNA to germline. Germline CDR1 is TSWWSYY and CDR2 is QGS. The CDR3 loop spans 24 amino acids. V lost 0 bases, J lost 1 base, and 26 bases stayed unmatched. DNA for the CDR3: TGTGCTCTTGGGGAACTCACATACACCTTTACTGGGGGATGTATGGGGTTAGCCACCGATAAACTCATCTTT. The encoded protein is CALGELTYTFTGGCMGLATDKLIF.

As concerns this clone: The TCRdb record carries a much larger clone's protein, which differs from this DNA's translation at residue 6; a read error is the likely cause, and the protein listed here is the DNA translation. The chain employs TRDV1 and TRDJ1; D remains ambiguous. Here the J gene was assigned by germline matching of the DNA, as TCRdb has none. V was clipped by 8 bases and J by 3 bases, with 7 bases between them. CDR1 is TSWWSYY and CDR2 is QGS in the germline V gene. The CDR3 sequence is 11 residues long. The CDR3: CALSYADKLIF. CDR3 nucleotides: TGTGCTCTTTCGTACGCCGATAAACTCATCTTT.

About this clone itself: The amino acid sequence in TCRdb belongs to a much larger clone and departs from this DNA's translation at residue 4, likely a sequencing read error; the sequence shown is translated from the DNA. The chain joins TRDV2 to TRDJ1, with TRDD3 matching over 12 bases. The J gene, left out of TCRdb, was set here by checking the DNA against germline. CDR3 length equals 19 residues. In germline, CDR1 is GEAIGNYY, CDR2 EKD. CDR3 in DNA: TGTGCCTGTGGCACCGTCCCGGGGGCTCTGGGGGATACGAACGATAAACTCATCTTT. This gives the protein CACGTVPGALGDTNDKLIF.

Notes on this clone: The sample carries other DNA sequences with the same CDR3. This chain connects TRDV1 to TRDJ1; 9 bases are a match to TRDD3. The J gene is absent in TCRdb and was assigned here via DNA matching to germline. Germline values: CDR1 TSWWSYY, CDR2 QGS. The CDR3 has 24 amino acids. Trimming at V came to 4 bases and at J to 7 bases, leaving 37 bases not matched to a gene. In DNA form, the CDR3 reads TGTGCTCTTGGGGGACCTGGGAGTGTGACGACCGGGGCACTGGGGGAGAGTCGGGTCGGTAAACTCATCTTT. Amino acid sequence: CALGGPGSVTTGALGESRVGKLIF.

This clone was observed a few times. This DNA's translation differs at residue 13 from TCRdb's protein, which comes from a much larger clone; a read error is likely, and the protein shown is translated from the DNA. The chain uses TRDV1 and TRDJ1; TRDD3 matches at 10 bases. Here the J gene came from matching the DNA to germline, since TCRdb omits it. V was pared by 0 bases and J by 4 bases, with 11 bases of the junction left unmatched. Looked up from germline, CDR1 is TSWWSYY and CDR2 is QGS. This CDR3 has 18 amino acids. The CDR3 protein is CALGELPWGINRVDKLIF. CDR3 in DNA: TGTGCTCTTGGGGAACTTCCCTGGGGGATAAATAGGGTCGATAAACTCATCTTT.

This clone was detected a few times. A far bigger clonotype differs at one base, so this is likely a read error. Other DNA sequences of this sample code for an identical CDR3. The J gene is uncalled and the V gene is TRDV1; no check of the table's D call, TRDD3, against the DNA was made. The CDR3 covers 16 residues. Germline CDR1 TSWWSYY, CDR2 QGS. CDR3 in DNA: TGTGCTCTTGGGGAAATGGGTGGGGGATCTCTCCATAAACTCATCTTC. Translating gives CALGEMGGGSLHKLIF.

This clone showed up many times. This DNA translates differently at residue 6 from the TCRdb protein, which is that of a much larger clone; a read error is likely, and the protein shown is the DNA's own translation. The chain couples TRDV1 to TRDJ1; 9 positions agree with TRDD3. The germline gives CDR1 TSWWSYY, CDR2 QGS. The length of the CDR3 is 20 residues. Trimming removed 4 bases from V and 0 bases from J; junction bases left unmatched: 18. Written as DNA, the CDR3 is TGTGCTCTTGGGGGGAAGGGTTCTTTCTGGGGGATTCATTACACCGATAAACTCATCTTT. This codes for CALGGKGSFWGIHYTDKLIF.

This clone was found a few times. One base separates it from a far larger clone, so it is likely a read error. The same CDR3 can be traced to other DNA sequences in this sample. This rearrangement joins TRDV1 to TRDJ1; 8 bases are shared with TRDD3. The CDR3 totals 21 residues. Germline CDR1 reads TSWWSYY; CDR2 reads QGS. The CDR3 loop is CALGEVRIRVRLGGDTDKLIF. The DNA of the CDR3 is TGCGCTCTTGGGGAAGTTCGGATCCGGGTAAGACTGGGGGGCGACACCGATAAACTCATCTTT.

This clone was recorded at least ten times. This may be a read error: a much more frequent sequence differs by one nucleotide. Other DNA sequences within the sample encode an identical CDR3. The chain is built from TRDV1 and TRDJ1; 13 bases match TRDD3. Germline values: CDR1 TSWWSYY, CDR2 QGS. The CDR3 runs to 21 residues. The CDR3 DNA reads as TGTGCACTGCGGGTCCTTCCTACGATAATAACTGGGGGATACGCAACTGATAAACTCATCTTT. It yields the protein CALRVLPTIITGGYATDKLIF.

Details on this clone: A far larger clone is a single base away, which makes a read error likely. Other DNA sequences in this specimen translate into the identical CDR3. This rearrangement joins TRDV2 to TRDJ1, with D maybe TRDD3 (5 bases). Because TCRdb records no J gene, it was assigned here through a match of the DNA to germline. V gave up 3 bases and J gave up 0 bases, with 19 bases separating them. This CDR3 comprises 17 residues. From germline, CDR1 is GEAIGNYY and CDR2 EKD. CDR3 sequence: CACDSLQAGGHTDKLIF. CDR3 coding DNA: TGTGCCTGTGACTCCCTGCAGGCGGGGGGGCACACCGATAAACTCATCTTT.

With respect to this clone: The protein given by TCRdb reflects a much larger clone and differs at residue 4 from this DNA's translation, likely from a read error; the protein shown is the DNA's translation. The chain recombines TRDV2 with TRDJ1; no reliable D call. TCRdb does not report a J gene; here it was assigned by matching the DNA to germline references. The CDR3 is 15 residues long. The germline gives CDR1 GEAIGNYY, CDR2 EKD. V was cut by 5 bases and J by 7 bases, with 22 bases left in between. The CDR3 bases are TGTGCCTGTGCTCGCACAGAGTCGTACGGGCTTAAACTCATCTTT. The encoded protein is CACARTESYGLKLIF.

In this sample, this clone turned up a few times. It is likely a read error: a sequence one base away is far more abundant. The identical CDR3 is also encoded by other nucleotide sequences in the sample. This chain uses TRDV2 with TRDJ1, with a tentative D call TRDD3 (6 bases). Matching the DNA to germline supplied the J gene, which TCRdb does not give. Germline-derived CDR1 and CDR2 are GEAIGNYY and EKD. Trimming pared 7 bases from V and 2 bases from J, leaving 19 bases between. This CDR3 region has 15 residues. CDR3 amino acids: CACDPASLGTDKLIF. In nucleotides, the CDR3 is TGTGCCTGCGATCCTGCGTCACTGGGTACCGATAAACTCATCTTT.

This clone was seen repeatedly, ten times or more. CDR3 nucleotide sequence: TGTGCTCTTGGGGAAACCGGCCTAGCGGGGATCCTCCACTACACCGATAAACTCATCTTT. This translates into CALGETGLAGILHYTDKLIF. The chain links TRDV1 to TRDJ1, with a tentative D call TRDD3 (6 bases). Trimming took off 2 bases at V and 0 bases at J, with 25 bases between the two ends. The CDR3 spans 20 residues. Germline lookup yields CDR1 TSWWSYY and CDR2 QGS.

A note on this clone: A clone one base away is much larger, so this may be a read error. This sequence joins TRDV1 and TRDJ1; 11 bases agree with TRDD3. V was clipped by 9 bases and J by 5 bases; unmatched bases: 23. CDR1 is TSWWSYY, CDR2 QGS, per germline. The CDR3 covers 19 residues. CDR3 residues: CALWVHHSTGGYGRDKLIF. The CDR3, as DNA: TGTGCTCTGTGGGTTCATCATAGTACTGGGGGATATGGTCGAGATAAACTCATCTTT.

This clone has more than one count but fewer than ten. TCRdb has a much larger clone's protein, which differs at residue 12 from the translation of this DNA, likely because of a read error; what is shown is the protein translated from the DNA. This chain uses TRDV1 with TRDJ1, with a tentative D call TRDD2 (6 bases). Assignment of the J gene here rests on matching the DNA to germline, because TCRdb gives none. Germline V CDR1 and CDR2: TSWWSYY, QGS. The germline V and J ends were trimmed by 1 base and 8 bases, with 26 bases remaining between them. CDR3 size: 18 residues. CDR3 DNA sequence: TGTGCTCTTGGGGAACGGTTCCTAGCCCCTGGAGTCCCAGCGAAACTCATCTTT. Residues: CALGERFLAPGVPAKLIF.

Note on this clone: The protein in TCRdb stems from a much larger clone and differs at residue 8 from this DNA's translation, likely a read error; here the protein is translated from the DNA. The gene calls are TRDV1 and TRDJ1; D possibly corresponds to TRDD2 (5 bases). V was cut by 8 bases and J by 6 bases, with 13 bases left in between. The CDR3 has 12 residues. CDR1 and CDR2 from the germline V gene are TSWWSYY and QGS. In DNA form, the CDR3 reads TGTGCTCTTTTTTCCTCCCGGAATAAACTCATCTTT. Translating it yields CALFSSRNKLIF.

In this sample, this clone turned up a few times. This is likely an artifact of a read error, given a far larger clone one base away. This same CDR3 is encoded by further DNA sequences in the sample. TRDV2 is the V gene, and the J gene was not called; TRDD3 is the table's D call and was not checked against the DNA. The CDR3 contains 16 residues. Germline CDR1 is GEAIGNYY and CDR2 is EKD. CDR3 sequence: CAFRLRPGYNTDKLIF. In DNA form, the CDR3 reads TGTGCCTTCCGCCTTCGGCCGGGATACAACACCGATAAGCTCATCTTT.

This clone has a handful of counts. TCRdb's protein for this DNA is that of a much larger clone and differs from the translation at residue 3, likely a read error; the protein shown is the DNA translation. The V and J genes are TRDV2 and TRDJ1, with 13 bases matching TRDD3. TCRdb offers no J gene call, so here the DNA was matched to germline to obtain one. The CDR3 is made up of 18 amino acids. CDR1 and CDR2 (germline): GEAIGNYY, EKD. CDR3 sequence reads: CARDTGKLLGDTPDKLIF. The DNA of the CDR3 is TGTGCCCGTGACACCGGGAAGTTACTGGGGGATACGCCCGATAAACTCATCTTT.

This clone qualifies as medium-sized (0.01 to 0.1%). The V gene is TRDV1, the J gene TRDJ1; D is unresolved. CDR3 length equals 13 residues. The ends were cut back, 3 bases at V and 5 bases at J, with 10 bases in the middle. Germline CDR1 and CDR2: TSWWSYY and QGS. In DNA, the CDR3 is TGTGCTCTTGGGGACATACAATATGATAAACTCATCTTT. Translated, it gives CALGDIQYDKLIF.

A word on this clone: The protein TCRdb gives is from a much larger clone and does not agree with this DNA's translation at residue 13, likely a read error; the protein shown here comes from the DNA. The V call is TRDV1, the J call TRDJ1, with 11 nucleotides matching TRDD3. Germline CDR1 is TSWWSYY and CDR2 is QGS. The CDR3 sequence is 18 residues long. V lost 0 bases to trimming and J lost 3 bases; unmatched junction nucleotides: 9. CDR3 in DNA: TGTGCTCTTGGGGAACTTTACTGGGGGATAAGGTACGCCGATAAACTCATCTTT. Encoded protein: CALGELYWGIRYADKLIF.

This clone has a handful of counts. A read error likely explains why the TCRdb protein, taken from a much larger clone, differs from this DNA's translation at residue 8; the protein shown is translated from the DNA. This chain uses TRDV1 with TRDJ1, with 12 bases matching TRDD3. TCRdb gives no J gene; it was assigned here by matching the DNA to germline. V lost 0 bases to trimming and J lost 0 bases; unmatched junction nucleotides: 26. Germline V gene sequence: CDR1 TSWWSYY, CDR2 QGS. The CDR3 is 25 residues long. CDR3 amino acids: CALGELFNTLRFPGGYAGYTDKLIF. The DNA of the CDR3 is TGTGCTCTTGGGGAACTGTTTAACACTCTACGATTTCCTGGGGGATACGCGGGGTACACCGATAAACTCATCTTT.

With regard to this clone: One junction end does not reproduce the germline sequence, and a read error may be involved. Other DNA sequences within the sample encode an identical CDR3. For the CDR3, the DNA is TGCGCTCTTGGGCCCCCGCTCCTTCGTCTATCCCCGGTGGCACACACCGATAAACTCATCTTT. Translated, it gives CALGPPLLRLSPVAHTDKLIF. The chain combines TRDV1 with TRDJ1; D may be TRDD2 (5 bases). The length of the CDR3 is 21 residues. The germline V gene has CDR1 TSWWSYY and CDR2 QGS.

This clone was observed a handful of times. The TCRdb protein, from a much larger clone, departs from this DNA's translation at residue 9, likely by read error; the protein shown derives from the DNA. The J gene is TRDJ1, the V gene TRDV1, with no clear D. In the absence of a J gene in TCRdb, the DNA was matched to germline to assign it here. Trimming took 2 bases from V and 0 from J, leaving 13 bases between them. Germline V gene data show CDR1 as TSWWSYY and CDR2 as QGS. This CDR3 comprises 16 residues. The CDR3 region has the DNA TGTGCTCTTGGGGAAGAGCCCCCAGCGTACACCGATAAACTCATCTTT. It codes for CALGEEPPAYTDKLIF.

This clone has a handful of counts. The protein TCRdb gives is from a much larger clone and does not agree with this DNA's translation at residue 13, likely a read error; the protein shown here comes from the DNA. The rearrangement uses TRDV3 and TRDJ1; D gene unclear. CDR3 length: 15 residues. The germline gives CDR1 TVYSNPD, CDR2 GDNSRS (reference sequence). CDR3 sequence reads: CASTLHFAVTDKHIF. CDR3 sequence (DNA): TGTGCCTCAACGCTCCACTTCGCGGTGACCGATAAACACATCTTT.